This T cell receptor beta chain comes out of a study of blood T cell repertoires in COVID-19. Study at large: Acute and convalescent COVID-19 specimens originated in the United States, Italy and Spain.

Generated by immunoSEQ multiplex PCR, the TCRdb table keeps only in-frame clones and is missing some. The top ten clones hold around 3.6% of a sample with fewer than 200,000 clones, about 83% of them seen once. This clone came up a few times. The CDR3 extends over 19 amino acids. With 0 bases clipped from V and 1 base from J, the junction kept 8 bases outside the gene matches. The germline gives CDR1 SEHNR, CDR2 FQNEAQ (reference sequence). The chain couples TRBV7-9 to TRBJ2-3; 12 nucleotides line up with TRBD2. The specimen sequenced was PBMCs or T cells enriched from blood (not recorded which). The receptor was isolated from a woman in her forties or fifties in a cohort exposed to, infected with or recovered from COVID-19 (not recorded which). The CDR3 DNA follows: TGTGCCAGCAGCTTAGCGACTAGCGGGAGTTTGGGCGGCACAGATACGCAGTATTTT. Translating it yields CASSLATSGSLGGTDTQYF.